The entry that follows covers one TCR beta chain sequence. Its antigen is not known. These data are taken from a study of regulatory T cells in long-lasting Graves disease. Across the study: Graves' patients, newly diagnosed, had taken antithyroid drugs under 3 months. Overall study results and limits: Persistent disease samples used TRBV28, TRBJ1-2 and TRBJ2-5 preferentially.

With iRepertoire HTBI primers and Arm-PCR of CDR3 regions, TCR beta libraries were built. One entry per CDR3 protein results from TCRdb running MiXCR on the multiplex PCR reads. In the table there are some 230,000 distinct CDR3 sequences, roughly 18% of which are singletons. The time point: newly diagnosed GD, antithyroid drugs for less than 3 months. Isolated PBMC RNA provided the starting material for the TCR library. The CDR3 consists of 18 residues. V lost 3 bases and J lost 4; bases outside the gene matches: 11. The germline CDR1 and CDR2 sequences are MNHGY and SVAAGI. The sequencing used peripheral blood mononuclear cells (PBMCs), collected at new diagnosis, from a patient treated with antithyroid drugs. The sequence was collected from a female donor with Graves disease. This chain connects TRBV6-9 to TRBJ2-7; 14 nucleotides match TRBD2. The CDR3 region is CASSYRYGTSGRRYEQYF. CDR3 bases: TGTGCCAGCAGTTACCGATACGGGACTAGCGGGAGACGTTACGAGCAGTACTTC.